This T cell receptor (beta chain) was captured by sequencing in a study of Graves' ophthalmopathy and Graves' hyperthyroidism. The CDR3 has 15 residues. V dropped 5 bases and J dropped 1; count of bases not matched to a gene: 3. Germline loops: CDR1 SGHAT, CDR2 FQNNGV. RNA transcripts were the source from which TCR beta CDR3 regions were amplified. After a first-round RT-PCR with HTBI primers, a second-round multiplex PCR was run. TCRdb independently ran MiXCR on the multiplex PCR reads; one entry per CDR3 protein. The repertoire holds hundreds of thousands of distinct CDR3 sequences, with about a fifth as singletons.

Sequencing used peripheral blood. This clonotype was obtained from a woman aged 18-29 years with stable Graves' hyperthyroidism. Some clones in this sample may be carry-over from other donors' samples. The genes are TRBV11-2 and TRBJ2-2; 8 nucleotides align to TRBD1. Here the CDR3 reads CASSRQGRNTGELFF. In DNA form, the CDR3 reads TGTGCCAGCAGCCGACAGGGGCGGAACACCGGGGAGCTGTTTTTT.